This T cell receptor beta chain was documented in a study of PD-1 blockade in classical Hodgkin lymphoma. The CDR3 covers 17 residues. Germline V CDR1 and CDR2: SGHDT, YYEEEE. V gave up 4 bases and J gave up 5 bases; unmatched junction bases: 18. By proportion, this clone is medium-sized (0.01 to 0.1%). Relapse after autologous stem cell transplantation occurred in every patient, and brentuximab vedotin exposure varied. Assay: immunoSEQ multiplex PCR; the TCRdb copy retains only in-frame clones and omits some. The sample contains around 45,000 clones, under 75% of which appear only once. The chain employs TRBV5-6 and TRBJ2-7; 7 positions agree with TRBD1. The sequence derives from a human donor with classical Hodgkin lymphoma. Sequencing was performed on peripheral blood mononuclear cells (PBMCs), taken before the second cycle of nivolumab. DNA for the CDR3: TGTGCCAGCAGCCTGGTTGACAGGGAGCTTACCCTAGACGAGCAGTACTTC. It translates to CASSLVDRELTLDEQYF.